Presented here are 21 T cell receptor beta chains from one specimen sequenced in a study of T cell clonotyping in hematopoietic cell transplantation. TCRdb's copy holds only in-frame clones and misses some; the assay was immunoSEQ multiplex PCR. The sample includes some 10,000 clones, about 51% of them seen just once. The sequenced sample was peripheral blood mononuclear cells, obtained 100 days after allogeneic stem cell transplant. The source is a female patient in her fifties or sixties who had an allogeneic stem cell transplant from an unrelated donor, so the T cells may come from the graft donor. Some clones in this sample may be carry-over from other donors' samples.

The chain carries TRBV6-5 and TRBJ1-2; TRBD1 aligns across 10 bases. CDR3 length: 13 residues. V shed 6 bases and J 8 bases; nucleotides not matched to a gene: 6. The V gene's germline CDR1 is MNHEY and CDR2 SVGAGI. The CDR3 loop reads CASRAGTGDGYTF. In DNA form, the CDR3 reads TGTGCCAGCAGGGCCGGGACAGGGGACGGCTACACCTTC.

V gene TRBV28 combines with J gene TRBJ2-7, with 11 bases fitting TRBD1. Germline-derived CDR1 and CDR2 are MDHEN and SYDVKM. V trimming: 4 bases; J trimming: 5 bases; junction bases outside the gene matches: 4. The CDR3 has 14 amino acids. The CDR3 region has the DNA TGTGCCAGCAGTTACCGGACAGGGGGCGACGAGCAGTACTTC. Protein sequence: CASSYRTGGDEQYF.

The gene calls are TRBV5-6 and TRBJ1-5; TRBD1 is a possible D gene (6 bases). Germline values: CDR1 SGHDT, CDR2 YYEEEE. CDR3 length: 14 amino acids. Trimming shortened V by 6 bases and J by 6 bases, and 16 bases separated the two germline ends. The CDR3 DNA follows: TGTGCCAGCAACTTAGGGGGGAGAGGTCAGCCCCAGCATTTT. Translation gives CASNLGGRGQPQHF.

The chain combines TRBV6-1 with TRBJ2-7; the D gene is possibly TRBD1 (6 bases). This CDR3 region has 11 residues. V lost 6 bases, J lost 6 bases, and 9 bases lay in between. Germline CDR1 is MNHNS and CDR2 is SASEGT. CDR3 protein: CASRTGREQYF. The DNA for the CDR3 is TGTGCCAGCAGAACAGGGCGCGAGCAGTACTTC.

The chain recombines TRBV30 with TRBJ1-4; D unclear. Germline lookup yields CDR1 GTSNPN and CDR2 SVGIG (reference sequence). V was shortened by 0 bases and J by 8 bases, with 4 bases between the two germline ends. CDR3 length: 11 residues. The CDR3 DNA reads TGTGCCTGGAGTGTACGGGAAAAACTGTTTTTT. This translates into CAWSVREKLFF.

The CDR3 sequence: CAWSGGLGTGELFF. DNA for the CDR3: TGTGCCTGGAGCGGAGGGCTCGGCACCGGGGAGCTGTTTTTT. V usage is TRBV30 and J usage is TRBJ2-2; tentatively, D is TRBD2 (6 bases). With 3 bases removed from V and 4 bases from J, the gap between germline ends came to 12 bases. Germline V CDR1 and CDR2: GTSNPN, SVGIG (reference sequence). The CDR3 totals 14 residues.

By share of the sample, this clone is large (0.1 to 1%). This chain uses TRBV28 with TRBJ2-1; possible D gene TRBD1, 6 bases. Between the trimmed V and J ends, which lost 5 bases and 7 bases, there was a span of 18 bases. CDR1 and CDR2 from the germline V gene are MDHEN and SYDVKM. This CDR3 spans 15 amino acids. In nucleotides, the CDR3 is TGTGCCAGCAGTCTCTCAGGGGTTCTGTGGAATGAGCAGTTCTTC. Residues: CASSLSGVLWNEQFF.

The chain recombines TRBV30 with TRBJ2-2; 9 nucleotides line up with TRBD2. This CDR3 has 15 amino acids. The V segment lost 3 bases and the J segment 14 bases; nucleotides outside the gene matches: 16. Germline CDR1 GTSNPN, CDR2 SVGIG (reference sequence). DNA of the CDR3: TGTGCCTGGAGGGGCAGGGTGTTCGCGGGAGGGCTTCTGTTTTTT. Its protein product is CAWRGRVFAGGLLFF.

The chain has TRBV30 and TRBJ2-7; D remains ambiguous. V lost 0 bases and J 7 bases, leaving 19 bases between the germline ends. The germline gives CDR1 GTSNPN, CDR2 SVGIG (reference sequence). The CDR3 totals 15 residues. CDR3 nucleotides: TGTGCCTGGAGTGTCGGTCGTCTAGTGGAGCGTGAGCAGTACTTC. Its protein product is CAWSVGRLVEREQYF.

Only a few counts were recorded for this clone. The gene calls are TRBV30 and TRBJ1-2; D possibly corresponds to TRBD1 (5 bases). Germline V lookup: CDR1 GTSNPN, CDR2 SVGIG (reference sequence). The CDR3 sequence is 13 residues long. V lost 2 bases to trimming and J lost 3 bases, with 10 bases between them. The CDR3 DNA is TGTGCCTGGAGTCTCCGCAGGGACTATGGCTACACCTTC. Translation: CAWSLRRDYGYTF.

In its sample, this clone was seen a few times. The rearrangement uses TRBV19 and TRBJ1-6; D is unresolved. Germline CDR1 reads LNHDA; CDR2 reads SQIVND (reference sequence). Between the trimmed V and J ends, which lost 7 bases and 5 bases, there was a span of 12 bases. The CDR3 loop spans 14 amino acids. The CDR3 coding sequence is TGTGCCAGTAAGGCAGGATCGAATAATTCACCCCTCCACTTT. Residues: CASKAGSNNSPLHF.

This clone was recorded only once. The rearrangement links TRBV30 to TRBJ2-3, with D possibly being TRBD2 (6 bases). Trimming took 0 bases from V and 1 from J, leaving 8 bases between them. Germline CDR1 reads GTSNPN; CDR2 reads SVGIG (reference sequence). CDR3 length: 14 residues. Here the CDR3 DNA reads TGTGCCTGGAGTGTACAGCGGGGCACAGATACGCAGTATTTT. Amino acids: CAWSVQRGTDTQYF.

CDR3 nucleotide sequence: TGCGCCAGCAGCCCGGGACTAGACAATGAGCAGTTCTTC. Translating gives CASSPGLDNEQFF. The V gene is TRBV4-3, the J gene TRBJ2-1, with 8 nucleotides matching TRBD2. After removal of 4 bases from V and 5 bases from J, the junction contained 1 base not matched to a gene. This CDR3 contains 13 residues. The germline V gene has CDR1 LGHNA and CDR2 YSLEER.

This clone was detected a few times. The V and J genes are TRBV5-6 and TRBJ1-1; D gene ambiguous. The CDR3 consists of 13 residues. Trimming left V 1 base short and J 7 bases short, with 11 bases between. Germline-derived CDR1 and CDR2 are SGHDT and YYEEEE. CDR3: CASSLYVSIEAFF. CDR3 nucleotides: TGTGCCAGCAGCTTGTACGTTAGCATTGAAGCTTTCTTT.

CDR3 bases: TGTGCCTGGAGGGGCCGGGGCTTTAACACCGGGGAGCTGTTTTTT. It is translated as CAWRGRGFNTGELFF. The chain couples TRBV30 to TRBJ2-2; D possibly matches TRBD1 or TRBD2 (5 bases each). Trimming removed 3 bases from V and 2 bases from J, with 13 bases in between. CDR1 and CDR2 (germline): GTSNPN, SVGIG (reference sequence). This CDR3 is built from 15 residues. Drawing the rest from reference TRBV30 and TRBJ2-2, the complete variable domain is SQTIHQWPATLVQPVGSPLSLECTVEGTSNPNLYWYRQAAGRGLQLLFYSVGIGQISSEVPQNLSASRPQDRQFILSSKKLLLSDSGFYLCAWRGRGFNTGELFFGEGSRLTVL.

The genes are TRBV30 and TRBJ1-1; TRBD1 aligns across 7 bases. The CDR3 is 12 residues long. CDR1 is GTSNPN, CDR2 SVGIG, per germline (reference sequence). Trimming at V came to 5 bases and at J to 4 bases, leaving 4 bases not matched to a gene. CDR3 in DNA: TGTGCCTGGGGGGGACAGATCACTGAAGCTTTCTTT. Translating gives CAWGGQITEAFF.

This clone has only a few counts. The CDR3: CAITHLEGETQYF. CDR3 DNA sequence: TGTGCCATCACCCATCTAGAGGGGGAGACCCAGTACTTC. The chain carries TRBV10-3 and TRBJ2-5, with D perhaps assigned TRBD1 or TRBD2 (5 bases each). The CDR3 is 13 residues long. Germline CDR1 ENHRY, CDR2 SYGVKD. V dropped 7 bases and J dropped 5 bases, with 14 bases sitting between them.

The chain uses TRBV5-6 and TRBJ2-5; a possible D gene is TRBD1 (6 bases). Germline assignment: CDR1 SGHDT and CDR2 YYEEEE. Trimming stripped 2 bases from V and 0 bases from J, with 11 bases between. The CDR3 has 15 amino acids. The CDR3: CASSLNQGYQETQYF. The CDR3 DNA follows: TGTGCCAGCAGCTTAAATCAGGGGTACCAAGAGACCCAGTACTTC.

This clone was observed a few times. The rearrangement joins TRBV29-1 to TRBJ1-1, with D uncertain. Between the trimmed V and J ends, which lost 1 base and 2 bases, there was a span of 11 bases. In germline, CDR1 is SQVTM, CDR2 ANQGSEA. The CDR3 has 14 residues. CDR3 protein: CSVEGLGLNTEAFF. The CDR3 region has the DNA TGCAGCGTTGAAGGTTTAGGGCTTAACACTGAAGCTTTCTTT.

This clone appeared a single time. The V gene is TRBV4-3, the J gene TRBJ1-2, with D hard to call. Trimming shortened V by 0 bases and J by 4 bases, and 3 bases separated the two germline ends. CDR1 is LGHNA and CDR2 is YSLEER in the germline V gene. The CDR3 runs 12 residues. CDR3 loop: CASSQEGYGYTF. CDR3 nucleotide sequence: TGCGCCAGCAGCCAAGAGGGCTATGGCTACACCTTC.

This clone was detected only a few times. The chain combines TRBV6-1 with TRBJ2-7; perhaps D is TRBD1 or TRBD2 (5 bases each). CDR1 is MNHNS and CDR2 is SASEGT in the germline V gene. V dropped 2 bases and J dropped 0 bases, with 11 bases sitting between them. The CDR3 contains 15 residues. The CDR3 nucleotides read TGTGCCAGCAGTGAAACCTTGGGGGACTCCTACGAGCAGTACTTC. It yields the protein CASSETLGDSYEQYF.